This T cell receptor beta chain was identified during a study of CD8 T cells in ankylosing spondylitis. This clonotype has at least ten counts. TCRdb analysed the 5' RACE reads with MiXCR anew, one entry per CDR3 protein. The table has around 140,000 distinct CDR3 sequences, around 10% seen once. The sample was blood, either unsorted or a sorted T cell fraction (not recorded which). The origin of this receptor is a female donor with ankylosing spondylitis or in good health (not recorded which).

CDR3 sequence: CASSQTTFEEQYF. The CDR3 region has the DNA TGTGCCAGCAGCCAAACCACCTTCGAAGAGCAGTACTTC. J is TRBJ2-7 and V is TRBV11-2; D gene unclear. The CDR3 runs to 13 residues. The germline V gene has CDR1 SGHAT and CDR2 FQNNGV. Trimming stripped 5 bases from V and 7 bases from J, with 15 bases between.